This TCR beta chain was observed in a study of CD8 T cells in ankylosing spondylitis. With 6 bases clipped from V and 0 bases from J, the junction kept 20 bases outside the gene matches. The germline V gene encodes CDR1 MNHEY and CDR2 SMNVEV (reference sequence). The CDR3 runs to 20 residues. In this sample, this clonotype turned up many times. Its matching antigen is unknown. Study-level points and caveats: Blood of patients with ankylosing spondylitis appeared to be characterized by a TCR beta motif of several highly homologous variants. Researchers reportedly found disease-linked clones significantly enriched in matched ankylosing spondylitis synovial fluid. Reports of some motif variants in reactive arthritis synovial fluid and blood predate this one.

TCRdb reprocessed the 5' RACE reads with MiXCR, giving one entry per CDR3 protein. This repertoire shows about 220,000 distinct CDR3 sequences, 6% to 8% found once; its top ten account for 11% to 15%. The sequenced material came from blood, either unsorted or a sorted T cell fraction (not recorded which). The receptor was derived from a male donor with ankylosing spondylitis. The chain couples TRBV27 to TRBJ2-1, with TRBD2 identical over 7 bases. The CDR3 spells CASRKTSSKPEWSSYNEQFF. The DNA of the CDR3 is TGTGCCAGCAGGAAGACTAGCTCCAAACCAGAATGGAGCTCCTACAATGAGCAGTTCTTC.